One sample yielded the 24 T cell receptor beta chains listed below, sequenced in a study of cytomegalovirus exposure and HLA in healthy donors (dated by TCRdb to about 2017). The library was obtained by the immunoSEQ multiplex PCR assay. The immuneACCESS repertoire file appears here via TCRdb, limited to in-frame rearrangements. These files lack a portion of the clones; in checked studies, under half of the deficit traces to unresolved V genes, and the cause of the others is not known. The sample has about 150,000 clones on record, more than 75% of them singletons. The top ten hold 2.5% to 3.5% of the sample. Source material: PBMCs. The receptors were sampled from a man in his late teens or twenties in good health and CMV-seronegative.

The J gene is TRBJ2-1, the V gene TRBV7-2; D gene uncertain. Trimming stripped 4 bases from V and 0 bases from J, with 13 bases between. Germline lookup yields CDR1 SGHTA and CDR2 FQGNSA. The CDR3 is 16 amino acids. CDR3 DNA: TGTGCCAGCAGCTCCCAAACAGCAGGCTCCTACAATGAGCAGTTCTTC. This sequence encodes CASSSQTAGSYNEQFF.

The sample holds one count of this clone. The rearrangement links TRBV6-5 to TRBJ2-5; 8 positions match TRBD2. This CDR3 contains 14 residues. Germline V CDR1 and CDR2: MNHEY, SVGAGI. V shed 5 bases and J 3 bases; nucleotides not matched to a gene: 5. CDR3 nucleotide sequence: TGTGCCAGCAGTCCCACTAGCGGTAAAGAGACCCAGTACTTC. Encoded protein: CASSPTSGKETQYF.

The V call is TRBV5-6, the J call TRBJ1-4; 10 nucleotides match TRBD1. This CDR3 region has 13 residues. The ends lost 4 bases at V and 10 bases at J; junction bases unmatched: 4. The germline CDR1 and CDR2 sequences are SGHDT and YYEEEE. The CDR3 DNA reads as TGTGCCAGCAGCGGCGGACAGGGGGGAAAACTGTTTTTT. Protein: CASSGGQGGKLFF.

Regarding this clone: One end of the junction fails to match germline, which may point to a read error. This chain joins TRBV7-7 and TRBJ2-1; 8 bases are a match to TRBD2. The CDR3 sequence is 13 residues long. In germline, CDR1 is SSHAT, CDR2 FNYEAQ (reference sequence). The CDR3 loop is CASSPGGANEQFF. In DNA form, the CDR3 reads TGTGCTAGCAGCCCGGGGGGGGCTAATGAGCAGTTCTTC.

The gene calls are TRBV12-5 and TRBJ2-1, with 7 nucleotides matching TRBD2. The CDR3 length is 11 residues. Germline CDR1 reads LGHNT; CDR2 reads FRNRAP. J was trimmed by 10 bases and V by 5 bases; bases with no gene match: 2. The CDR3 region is CASGGGGEQFF. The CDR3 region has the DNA TGTGCTAGTGGTGGGGGAGGGGAGCAGTTCTTC. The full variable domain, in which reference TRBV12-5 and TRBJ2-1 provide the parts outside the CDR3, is DARVTQTPRHKVTEMGQEVTMRCQPILGHNTVFWYRQTMMQGLELLAYFRNRAPLDDSGMPKDRFSAEMPDATLATLKIQPSEPRDSAVYFCASGGGGEQFFGPGTRLTVL.

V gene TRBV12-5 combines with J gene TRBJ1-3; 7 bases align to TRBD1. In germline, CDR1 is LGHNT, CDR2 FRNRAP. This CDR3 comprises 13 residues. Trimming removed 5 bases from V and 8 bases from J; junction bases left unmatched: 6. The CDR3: CASGTNRGDTIYF. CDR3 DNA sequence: TGTGCTAGTGGTACCAACAGGGGTGACACCATATATTTT.

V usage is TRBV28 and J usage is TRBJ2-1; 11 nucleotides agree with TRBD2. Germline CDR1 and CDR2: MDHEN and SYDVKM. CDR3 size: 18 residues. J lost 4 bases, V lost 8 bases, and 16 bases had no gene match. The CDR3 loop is CASGLAGGLTLLYNEQFF. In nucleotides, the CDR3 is TGTGCCAGCGGGCTAGCGGGAGGCCTAACCCTACTATACAATGAGCAGTTCTTC.

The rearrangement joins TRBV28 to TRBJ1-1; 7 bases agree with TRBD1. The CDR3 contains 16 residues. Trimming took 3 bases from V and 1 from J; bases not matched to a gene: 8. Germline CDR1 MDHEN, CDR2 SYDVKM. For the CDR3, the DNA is TGTGCCAGCAGTTTTCAACAGGGGAAGAGGAACACTGAAGCTTTCTTT. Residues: CASSFQQGKRNTEAFF.

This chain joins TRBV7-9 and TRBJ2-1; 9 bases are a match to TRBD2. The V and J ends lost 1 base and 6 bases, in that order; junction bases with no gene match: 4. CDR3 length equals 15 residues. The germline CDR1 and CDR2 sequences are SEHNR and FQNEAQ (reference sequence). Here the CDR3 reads CASSLVGGRVNEQFF. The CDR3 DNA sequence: TGTGCCAGCAGCTTAGTAGGCGGGAGGGTCAATGAGCAGTTCTTC.

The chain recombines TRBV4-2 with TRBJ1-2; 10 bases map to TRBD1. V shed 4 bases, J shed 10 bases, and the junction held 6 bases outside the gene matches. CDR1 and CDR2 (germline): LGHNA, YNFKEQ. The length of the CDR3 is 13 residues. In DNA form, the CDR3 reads TGTGCCAGCAGCCCCAGGACAGGGGGTCCCTACACCTTC. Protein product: CASSPRTGGPYTF.

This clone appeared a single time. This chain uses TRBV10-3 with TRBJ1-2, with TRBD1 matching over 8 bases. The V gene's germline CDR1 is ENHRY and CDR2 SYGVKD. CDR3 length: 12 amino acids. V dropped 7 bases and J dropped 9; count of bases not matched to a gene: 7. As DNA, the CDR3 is TGTGCCATCACCGGGACAGGTACCCGCTACACCTTC. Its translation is CAITGTGTRYTF.

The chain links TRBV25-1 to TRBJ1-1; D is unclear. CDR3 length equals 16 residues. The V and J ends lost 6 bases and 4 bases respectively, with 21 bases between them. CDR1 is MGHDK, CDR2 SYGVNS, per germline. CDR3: CASSPLRFRGSTEAFF. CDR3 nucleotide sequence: TGTGCCAGCAGCCCCTTGCGCTTCAGAGGAAGCACTGAAGCTTTCTTT.

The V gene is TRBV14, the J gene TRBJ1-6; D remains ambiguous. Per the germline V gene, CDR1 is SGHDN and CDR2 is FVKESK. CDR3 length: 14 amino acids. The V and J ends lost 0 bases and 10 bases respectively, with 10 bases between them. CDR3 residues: CASSQDIGGSPLHF. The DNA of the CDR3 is TGTGCCAGCAGCCAAGATATAGGAGGATCACCCCTCCACTTT. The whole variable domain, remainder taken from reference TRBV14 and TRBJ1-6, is EAGVTQFPSHSVIEKGQTVTLRCDPISGHDNLYWYRRVMGKEIKFLLHFVKESKQDESGMPNNRFLAERTGGTYSTLKVQPAELEDSGVYFCASSQDIGGSPLHFGNGTRLTVT.

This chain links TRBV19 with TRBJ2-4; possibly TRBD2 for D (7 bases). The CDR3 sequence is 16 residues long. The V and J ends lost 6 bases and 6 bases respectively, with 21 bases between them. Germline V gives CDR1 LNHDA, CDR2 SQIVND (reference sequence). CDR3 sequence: CASRSLVGGLRNIQYF. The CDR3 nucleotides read TGTGCCAGTAGATCCCTCGTCGGGGGGCTGAGAAACATTCAGTACTTC.

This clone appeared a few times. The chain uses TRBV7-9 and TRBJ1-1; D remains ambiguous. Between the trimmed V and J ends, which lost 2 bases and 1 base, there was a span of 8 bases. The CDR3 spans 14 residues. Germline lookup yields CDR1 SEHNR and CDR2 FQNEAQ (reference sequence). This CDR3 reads CASSLILRNTEAFF. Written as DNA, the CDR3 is TGTGCCAGCAGCTTAATATTGAGGAACACTGAAGCTTTCTTT.

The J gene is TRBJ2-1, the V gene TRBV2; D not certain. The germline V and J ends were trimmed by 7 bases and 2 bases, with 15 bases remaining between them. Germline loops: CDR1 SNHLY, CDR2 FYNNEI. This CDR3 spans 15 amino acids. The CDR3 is CASKLESPPYNEQFF. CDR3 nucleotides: TGTGCCAGCAAATTAGAGTCGCCGCCCTACAATGAGCAGTTCTTC.

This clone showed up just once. The CDR3 DNA reads as TGTGCCAGCTCACCCGCCGGGGAATCTAACTATGGCTACACCTTC. It translates to CASSPAGESNYGYTF. The chain has TRBV18 and TRBJ1-2; D call uncertain. V lost 3 bases and J lost 0, with 11 bases in between. Germline values: CDR1 KGHSH, CDR2 LQKENI. The length of the CDR3 is 15 residues.

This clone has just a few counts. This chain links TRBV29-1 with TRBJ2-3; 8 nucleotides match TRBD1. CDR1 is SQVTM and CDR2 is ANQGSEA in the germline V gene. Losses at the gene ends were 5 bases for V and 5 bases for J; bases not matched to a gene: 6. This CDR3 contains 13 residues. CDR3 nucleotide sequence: TGCAGCGTTAAGGACAGGGTCGGAGATACGCAGTATTTT. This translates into CSVKDRVGDTQYF.

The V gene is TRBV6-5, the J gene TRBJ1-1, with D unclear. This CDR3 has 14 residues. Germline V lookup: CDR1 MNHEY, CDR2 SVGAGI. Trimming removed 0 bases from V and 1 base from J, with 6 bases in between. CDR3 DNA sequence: TGTGCCAGCAGTTACTCAGACACGAACACTGAAGCTTTCTTT. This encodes CASSYSDTNTEAFF.

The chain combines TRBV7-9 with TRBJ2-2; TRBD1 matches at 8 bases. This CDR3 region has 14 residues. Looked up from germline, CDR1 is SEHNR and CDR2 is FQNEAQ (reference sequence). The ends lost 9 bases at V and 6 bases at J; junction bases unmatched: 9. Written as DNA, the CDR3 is TGTGCCAGTCGGGACAGGCTAGGACCCGGGGAGCTGTTTTTT. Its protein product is CASRDRLGPGELFF. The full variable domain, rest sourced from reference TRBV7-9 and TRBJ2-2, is DTGVSQNPRHKITKRGQNVTFRCDPISEHNRLYWYRQTLGQGPEFLTYFQNEAQLEKSRLLSDRFSAERPKGSFSTLEIQRTEQGDSAMYLCASRDRLGPGELFFGEGSRLTVL.

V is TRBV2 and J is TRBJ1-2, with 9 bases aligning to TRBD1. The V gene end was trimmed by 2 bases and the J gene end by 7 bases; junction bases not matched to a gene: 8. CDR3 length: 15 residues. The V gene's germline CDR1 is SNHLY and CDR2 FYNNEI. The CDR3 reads CASSEYRTGAGGYTF. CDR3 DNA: TGTGCCAGCAGTGAATATAGGACAGGGGCTGGTGGCTACACCTTC.

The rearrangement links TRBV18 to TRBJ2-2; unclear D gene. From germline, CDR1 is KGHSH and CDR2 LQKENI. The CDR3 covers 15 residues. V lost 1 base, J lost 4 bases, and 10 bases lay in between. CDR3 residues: CASSPQLERTGELFF. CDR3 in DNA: TGTGCCAGCTCACCACAGCTAGAACGCACCGGGGAGCTGTTTTTT.

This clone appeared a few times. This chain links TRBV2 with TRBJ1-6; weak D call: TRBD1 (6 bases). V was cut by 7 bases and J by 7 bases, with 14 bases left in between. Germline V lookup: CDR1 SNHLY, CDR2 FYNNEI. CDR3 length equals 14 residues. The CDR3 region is CASMEQGTNSPLHF. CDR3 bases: TGTGCCAGCATGGAACAGGGCACCAATTCACCCCTCCACTTT.

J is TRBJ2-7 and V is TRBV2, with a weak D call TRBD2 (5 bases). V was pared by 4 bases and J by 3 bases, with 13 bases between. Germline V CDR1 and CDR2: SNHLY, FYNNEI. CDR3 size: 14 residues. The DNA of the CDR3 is TGTGCCAGCAGTGTAAGAGAGGGCTTCTACGAGCAGTACGTC. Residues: CASSVREGFYEQYV.